This entry features one T cell receptor beta chain sequence. Its antigen is unknown. One entry per CDR3 protein, without DNA, is what TCRdb gives after re-calling the 5' RACE reads. The table lists about 140,000 distinct CDR3 sequences. This sample is part of a study of monozygotic twins with inflammatory bowel disease. Study results and limitations: Distinction of different T cell subtypes was not possible.

Unfractionated whole blood yielded total RNA, and T cells were not sorted. From germline, CDR1 is SGHRS and CDR2 YFSETQ. CDR3 length: 13 amino acids. The chain employs TRBV5-1 and TRBJ2-1; checking the TCRdb D call of TRBD1 is not possible without DNA. This clonotype was sampled from a human donor with ulcerative colitis or Crohn's disease, or a healthy co-twin of an affected twin (not recorded which). Sequencing was done on a sample of blood. CDR3 sequence: CASISGTGHEQFF.